This TCR beta chain derives from a study of shared clonotypes between healthy human individuals. Findings and caveats of the study: The four-donor shared clonotypes exceeded non-shared clonotypes in generation probability, with non-shared ones scoring lower. Estimated richness values were generally larger in naive subsets than in memory subsets.

A remark on this clone: Its antigen is undetermined.

Some clones are missing from TCRdb's copy, which holds only in-frame ones; the method was immunoSEQ multiplex PCR. This repertoire shows about 2 million clones, just under 95% found once; its top ten account for about 1.1%. Selected positively for CCR7 and CD45RO-negative, naive CD8 cells excluded terminally differentiated effector memory CD45RA+ cells. There are 16 residues in the CDR3. The chain has TRBV21-1 and TRBJ1-4; the DNA was not used to check the table's D call, TRBD1. TRBV21-1 is annotated as a pseudogene. Source material: naive CD8+ T cells sorted from blood. The source is a man younger than 35 in good health. CDR3 amino acids: CASSNEQGATNEKLFF. The CDR3 bases are TGTGCCAGCAGCAATGAACAGGGGGCGACTAATGAAAAACTGTTTTTT.